One and the same sample provided the 8 T cell receptor beta chains below, sequenced in a study of T cells in Graves' hyperthyroidism and ophthalmopathy. It was RNA transcripts that yielded the amplified TCR beta CDR3 regions. A set of HTBI primers served as the primers for a first-round RT-PCR of the TCR CDR3. TCRdb independently ran MiXCR on the multiplex PCR reads; one entry per CDR3 protein. The data hold some 650,000 distinct CDR3 sequences, with about a sixth observed a single time. The sample was blood. Source of these receptors: a woman aged 35 to 49 with Graves' ophthalmopathy.

This clonotype occurred a few times. The gene calls are TRBV29-1 and TRBJ2-2; 7 bases are shared with TRBD1. After removal of 2 bases from V and 6 bases from J, the junction contained 9 bases not matched to a gene. Germline V gene lookup returns CDR1 SQVTM and CDR2 ANQGSEA. The CDR3 extends over 15 amino acids. The CDR3 loop reads CSVENPTGHPGELFF. In DNA form, the CDR3 reads TGCAGCGTTGAAAATCCGACAGGGCATCCCGGGGAGCTGTTTTTT.

J is TRBJ2-2 and V is TRBV6-2 or TRBV6-3; no clear D gene. This CDR3 comprises 12 residues. Germline V gene sequence: CDR1 MNHEY, CDR2 SVGEGT. V was pared by 2 bases and J by 10 bases, with 8 bases between. This CDR3 reads CASSYPRQELFF. In nucleotides, the CDR3 is TGTGCCAGCAGTTACCCCCGGCAGGAGCTGTTTTTT.

This rearrangement joins TRBV7-9 to TRBJ1-6; no clear D. This CDR3 has 17 residues. Per germline, CDR1 SEHNR and CDR2 FQNEAQ (reference sequence). V lost 5 bases, J lost 3 bases, and 17 bases lay in between. The CDR3 here is CASSPFKPHGYNSPLHF. CDR3 bases: TGTGCCAGCAGCCCCTTTAAGCCCCATGGCTATAATTCACCCCTCCACTTT.

This clonotype occurred many times. The V and J genes are TRBV6-5 and TRBJ2-7, with D perhaps assigned TRBD1 or TRBD2 (5 bases each). The CDR3 has 17 residues. The germline CDR1 and CDR2 sequences are MNHEY and SVGAGI. V dropped 0 bases and J dropped 3 bases, with 18 bases sitting between them. The chain's CDR3 is CASSYSTGRIGGYEQYF. The CDR3 coding sequence is TGTGCCAGCAGTTACTCAACGGGCCGCATTGGGGGCTACGAGCAGTACTTC.

This clonotype was recorded many times. CDR3 residues: CASSQDLNRREQFF. CDR3 in DNA: TGTGCCAGCAGCCAAGATCTAAATCGCCGTGAGCAGTTCTTC. The chain uses TRBV3-1 and TRBJ2-1; D remains unclear. Trimming removed 0 bases from V and 9 bases from J, with 12 bases in between. The CDR3 consists of 14 residues. Germline V gene data show CDR1 as LGHDT and CDR2 as YNNKEL (reference sequence).

This sequence joins TRBV6-2 or TRBV6-3 and TRBJ1-1; no clear D gene. The CDR3 extends over 11 amino acids. Per germline, CDR1 MNHEY and CDR2 SVGEGT. V lost 8 bases and J lost 8, with 12 bases in between. CDR3 in DNA: TGTGCCAGCCGGCGGGCGGCGGAAGCTTTCTTT. This encodes CASRRAAEAFF.

The chain carries TRBV30 and TRBJ1-1; weak D call: TRBD1 (6 bases). The germline V and J ends were trimmed by 1 base and 9 bases, with 9 bases remaining between them. Germline CDR1 is GTSNPN and CDR2 is SVGIG (reference sequence). The CDR3 runs 11 residues. The CDR3 loop is CAWSEGVKAFF. CDR3 sequence (DNA): TGTGCCTGGAGTGAGGGGGTTAAAGCTTTCTTT.

This clonotype was counted a few times. V and J are TRBV6-5 and TRBJ2-1, with D possibly being TRBD2 (6 bases). This CDR3 is built from 17 residues. The ends were cut back, 4 bases at V and 0 bases at J, with 16 bases in the middle. CDR1 and CDR2 from the germline V gene are MNHEY and SVGAGI. The CDR3 here is CASSSLQAGSSYNEQFF. Written as DNA, the CDR3 is TGTGCCAGCAGTTCGCTACAAGCGGGTAGCTCCTACAATGAGCAGTTCTTC.